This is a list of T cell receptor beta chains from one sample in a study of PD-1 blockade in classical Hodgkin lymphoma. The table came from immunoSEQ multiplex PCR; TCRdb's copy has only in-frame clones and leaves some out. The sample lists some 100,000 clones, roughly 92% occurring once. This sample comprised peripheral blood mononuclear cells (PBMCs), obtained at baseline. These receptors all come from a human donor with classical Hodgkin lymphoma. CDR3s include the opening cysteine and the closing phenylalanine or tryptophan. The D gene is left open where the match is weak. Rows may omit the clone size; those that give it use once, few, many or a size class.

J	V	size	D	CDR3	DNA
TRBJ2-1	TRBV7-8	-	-	CASSMGRVDEQFF	TGTGCCAGCAGCATGGGCAGGGTGGATGAGCAGTTCTTC
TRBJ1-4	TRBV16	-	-	CASSQSGTQGFF	TGTGCCAGCAGCCAATCCGGGACCCAGGGGTTTTTT
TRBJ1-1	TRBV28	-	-	CASSLVSTPEAFF	TGTGCCAGCAGTTTGGTCAGCACTCCTGAAGCTTTCTTT
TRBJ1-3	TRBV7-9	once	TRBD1	CASSTGGQGRGNTIYF	TGTGCCAGCAGCACAGGCGGACAGGGACGGGGAAACACCATATATTTT
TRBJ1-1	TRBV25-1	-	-	CASSAGGALSAEAFF	TGTGCCAGCAGTGCTGGGGGGGCGCTGAGCGCTGAAGCTTTCTTT
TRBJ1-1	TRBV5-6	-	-	CASSLGILQGRTEAFF	TGTGCCAGCAGCTTGGGCATTTTACAGGGCAGAACTGAAGCTTTCTTT
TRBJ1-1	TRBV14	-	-	CASSRNQNTEAFF	TGTGCCAGCAGCCGTAATCAGAACACTGAAGCTTTCTTT
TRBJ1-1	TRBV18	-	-	CASSPPAGQRGDTEAFF	TGTGCCAGCTCACCCCCCGCTGGACAAAGAGGGGACACTGAAGCTTTCTTT
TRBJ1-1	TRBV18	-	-	CASSPQRDLNTEAFF	TGTGCCAGCTCACCACAAAGAGATTTGAACACTGAAGCTTTCTTT
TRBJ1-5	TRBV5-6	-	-	CASSWGPSRRDQPQHF	TGTGCCAGCAGCTGGGGGCCCAGCAGGCGGGATCAGCCCCAGCATTTT
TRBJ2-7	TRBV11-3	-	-	CASSPGPGSSYEQYF	TGTGCCAGCAGTCCTGGTCCTGGGAGCTCCTACGAGCAGTACTTC
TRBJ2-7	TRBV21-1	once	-	CASSKEKEDGGGCEQYF	TGTGCCAGCAGCAAAGAAAAGGAGGACGGAGGGGGCTGCGAGCAGTACTTC
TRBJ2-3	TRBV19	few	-	CASSYPREGTQYF	TGTGCCAGTAGTTACCCTCGAGAGGGGACGCAGTATTTT
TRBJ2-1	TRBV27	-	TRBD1	CASRTAGGISYNEQFF	TGTGCCAGCAGAACCGCAGGGGGAATCTCCTACAATGAGCAGTTCTTC
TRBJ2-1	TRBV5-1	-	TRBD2	CASSLAVTGGEQFF	TGCGCCAGCAGCTTGGCTGTGACGGGGGGTGAGCAGTTCTTC
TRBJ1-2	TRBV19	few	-	CASSMGGGSGGYTF	TGTGCCAGCAGTATGGGGGGAGGTTCGGGTGGCTACACCTTC
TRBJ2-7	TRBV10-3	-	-	CAISDGVNYEQYF	TGTGCCATCAGTGACGGGGTGAACTACGAGCAGTACTTC
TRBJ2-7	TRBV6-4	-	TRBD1	CARGTGNYEQYF	TGTGCCAGGGGGACAGGGAACTACGAGCAGTACTTC
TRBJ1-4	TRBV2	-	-	CASNTGGLNGEKLFF	TGTGCCAGCAACACCGGGGGCCTCAATGGGGAAAAACTGTTTTTT
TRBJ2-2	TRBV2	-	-	CASARTANTGELFF	TGTGCCAGCGCCAGGACAGCGAACACCGGGGAGCTGTTTTTT
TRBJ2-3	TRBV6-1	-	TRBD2	CASSWTSNTDTQYF	TGTGCCAGCAGTTGGACTAGTAACACAGATACGCAGTATTTT
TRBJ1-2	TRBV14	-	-	CASSQGFDRTYGYTF	TGTGCCAGCAGCCAAGGATTCGACAGGACCTATGGCTACACCTTC
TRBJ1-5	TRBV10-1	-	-	CASDSDRLLNQPQHF	TGCGCCAGTGATTCAGACAGACTTCTCAATCAGCCCCAGCATTTT